These 18 T cell receptor beta chains were sequenced from one sample in a study of beta chain features in type 1 diabetes. Expressed TCRB transcripts were sequenced because the entire RNA isolate underwent reverse transcription. Sequenced by immunoSEQ multiplex PCR; TCRdb stores in-frame clones only, minus some. Altogether around 430,000 clones are present, 30% being singletons, with the ten largest covering 0.05% to 0.065%. The source material was naive CD4+ T cells from blood. The receptors originated from a man aged 18 to 30 in good health.

The chain has TRBV5-6 and TRBJ2-5, with D hard to call. The CDR3 is made up of 13 amino acids. Germline CDR1 is SGHDT and CDR2 is YYEEEE. Trimming pared 4 bases from V and 4 bases from J, leaving 11 bases between. The CDR3 region has the DNA TGTGCCAGCAGCATGTTTACCCCAGAGACCCAGTACTTC. This codes for CASSMFTPETQYF. Looking up the rest from reference TRBV5-6 and TRBJ2-5 gives the full variable domain: DAGVTQSPTHLIKTRGQQVTLRCSPKSGHDTVSWYQQALGQGPQFIFQYYEEEERQRGNFPDRFSGHQFPNYSSELNVNALLLGDSALYLCASSMFTPETQYFGPGTRLLVL.

The gene calls are TRBV30 and TRBJ1-1, with a possible D match to TRBD1 (5 bases). V lost 2 bases and J lost 8, with 15 bases in between. Germline CDR1 GTSNPN, CDR2 SVGIG (reference sequence). The CDR3 loop spans 13 amino acids. In DNA, the CDR3 is TGTGCCTGGAGTATCTCAGGGTCAGGGGAAGCTTTCTTT. Protein: CAWSISGSGEAFF.

This clone has just a few counts. The gene calls are TRBV29-1 and TRBJ2-7; D gene uncertain. The CDR3 has 12 residues. The V end was cut by 3 bases, the J end by 7 bases, with 13 bases between. Per germline, CDR1 SQVTM and CDR2 ANQGSEA. CDR3 sequence (DNA): TGCAGCGTTGACAAGTCTACAAATGAGCAGTACTTC. Protein sequence: CSVDKSTNEQYF.

This chain joins TRBV27 and TRBJ2-1; D is undetermined. The CDR3 covers 12 residues. Germline V lookup: CDR1 MNHEY, CDR2 SMNVEV (reference sequence). Trimming removed 8 bases from V and 7 bases from J, with 12 bases in between. The CDR3: CASARASNEQFF. The CDR3 region has the DNA TGTGCCAGCGCCAGAGCGTCGAATGAGCAGTTCTTC.

The V gene is TRBV29-1, the J gene TRBJ2-7; 7 bases match TRBD1. The germline V gene encodes CDR1 SQVTM and CDR2 ANQGSEA. The CDR3 is 11 amino acids. The ends lost 7 bases at V and 6 bases at J; junction bases unmatched: 6. The CDR3 loop is CSASTGFEQYF. The CDR3 DNA reads as TGCAGCGCCTCGACAGGGTTCGAGCAGTACTTC.

This sequence joins TRBV5-1 and TRBJ2-3, with TRBD2 identical over 9 bases. The CDR3 runs 14 residues. Germline values: CDR1 SGHRS, CDR2 YFSETQ. V lost 4 bases to trimming and J lost 4 bases; unmatched junction nucleotides: 4. This CDR3 reads CASSIAGDADTQYF. CDR3 DNA: TGCGCCAGCAGCATAGCGGGAGACGCAGATACGCAGTATTTT. The whole variable domain, filled in from reference TRBV5-1 and TRBJ2-3, reads KAGVTQTPRYLIKTRGQQVTLSCSPISGHRSVSWYQQTPGQGLQFLFEYFSETQRNKGNFPGRFSGRQFSNSRSEMNVSTLELGDSALYLCASSIAGDADTQYFGPGTRLTVL.

This clone has a handful of counts. The chain links TRBV30 to TRBJ2-3; D gene ambiguous. Trimming stripped 1 base from V and 6 bases from J, with 8 bases between. The CDR3 runs 12 residues. The germline gives CDR1 GTSNPN, CDR2 SVGIG (reference sequence). DNA for the CDR3: TGTGCCTGGAGTGCCACTACCGATACGCAGTATTTT. It yields the protein CAWSATTDTQYF.

This clone was observed a few times. The chain combines TRBV30 with TRBJ1-5, with D possibly being TRBD1 (5 bases). Per the germline V gene, CDR1 is GTSNPN and CDR2 is SVGIG (reference sequence). The length of the CDR3 is 14 residues. V shed 0 bases and J shed 8 bases, with 14 bases lying between them. CDR3 protein: CAWSVLREIEPQHF. The DNA of the CDR3 is TGTGCCTGGAGTGTTCTCAGGGAGATAGAGCCCCAGCATTTT.

Here the CDR3 DNA reads TGTGCCAGCAGCTTCCCTGCGGGACATAAAAACATTCAGTACTTC. This gives the protein CASSFPAGHKNIQYF. The V gene is TRBV7-9, the J gene TRBJ2-4; D may correspond to TRBD1 or TRBD2 (6 bases each). The CDR3 extends over 15 amino acids. Per the germline V gene, CDR1 is SEHNR and CDR2 is FQNEAQ (reference sequence). Trimming cost V 3 bases and J 4 bases, with 13 bases left between them. Combining the CDR3 with reference TRBV7-9 and TRBJ2-4 gives the whole variable domain DTGVSQNPRHKITKRGQNVTFRCDPISEHNRLYWYRQTLGQGPEFLTYFQNEAQLEKSRLLSDRFSAERPKGSFSTLEIQRTEQGDSAMYLCASSFPAGHKNIQYFGAGTRLSVL.

The chain links TRBV11-2 to TRBJ2-5; 8 bases fit TRBD2. Per germline, CDR1 SGHAT and CDR2 FQNNGV. The CDR3 sequence is 14 residues long. Trimming removed 3 bases from V and 1 base from J; junction bases left unmatched: 1. CDR3 protein: CASSLLAGQETQYF. The CDR3 nucleotides are TGTGCCAGCAGCTTGCTAGCGGGCCAAGAGACCCAGTACTTC. Filled out from reference TRBV11-2 and TRBJ2-5, the complete variable domain reads EAGVAQSPRYKIIEKRQSVAFWCNPISGHATLYWYQQILGQGPKLLIQFQNNGVVDDSQLPKDRFSAERLKGVDSTLKIQPAKLEDSAVYLCASSLLAGQETQYFGPGTRLLVL.

This clone has just a few counts. The chain uses TRBV28 and TRBJ2-2; D uncertain. The V gene's germline CDR1 is MDHEN and CDR2 SYDVKM. The ends were cut back, 2 bases at V and 6 bases at J, with 19 bases in the middle. The CDR3 totals 17 residues. CDR3 coding DNA: TGTGCCAGCAGTTTACGGCCAGCCTTTGGTATCGCCGGGGAGCTGTTTTTT. Amino acid sequence: CASSLRPAFGIAGELFF. The full variable domain, completed using reference TRBV28 and TRBJ2-2, is DVKVTQSSRYLVKRTGEKVFLECVQDMDHENMFWYRQDPGLGLRLIYFSYDVKMKEKGDIPEGYSVSREKKERFSLILESASTNQTSMYLCASSLRPAFGIAGELFFGEGSRLTVL.

CDR3 in DNA: TGTGCCAGCAGTTGGGGAGGCAATCAGCCCCAGCATTTT. This gives the protein CASSWGGNQPQHF. This rearrangement joins TRBV7-8 to TRBJ1-5; no clear D gene. The CDR3 is 13 amino acids. Germline CDR1 SGHVS, CDR2 FQNEAQ. Trimming pared 6 bases from V and 2 bases from J, leaving 8 bases between.

This clone was seen a handful of times. The chain uses TRBV7-2 and TRBJ2-5; no clear D gene. CDR1 and CDR2 (germline): SGHTA, FQGNSA. V dropped 5 bases and J dropped 7 bases, with 8 bases sitting between them. This CDR3 is built from 11 residues. The CDR3 sequence is CASSTQVTQYF. The DNA for the CDR3 is TGTGCCAGCAGCACCCAGGTGACCCAGTACTTC.

This sequence joins TRBV30 and TRBJ2-1, with TRBD1 identical over 7 bases. This CDR3 spans 12 amino acids. Looked up from germline, CDR1 is GTSNPN and CDR2 is SVGIG (reference sequence). The junction had 9 bases not matched to a gene; V was cut back by 3 bases and J by 13 bases. DNA of the CDR3: TGTGCCTGGAGCCCAGGGGGTGATGTCCAGTTCTTC. Residues: CAWSPGGDVQFF.

This sequence joins TRBV27 and TRBJ2-1; D not certain. V gave up 5 bases and J gave up 0 bases, with 11 bases separating them. The CDR3 loop spans 15 amino acids. In germline, CDR1 is MNHEY, CDR2 SMNVEV (reference sequence). CDR3 sequence (DNA): TGTGCCAGCAGTGCCTGGGGAAGCTCCTACAATGAGCAGTTCTTC. It codes for CASSAWGSSYNEQFF.

This clone was seen more than once but under ten times. This rearrangement joins TRBV14 to TRBJ2-5, with D perhaps matching TRBD1 (5 bases). Germline V gene sequence: CDR1 SGHDN, CDR2 FVKESK. The CDR3 is made up of 14 amino acids. V was shortened by 1 base and J by 5 bases, with 11 bases between the two germline ends. CDR3 sequence reads: CASSQGAGYETQYF. DNA of the CDR3: TGTGCCAGCAGCCAAGGGGCAGGGTACGAGACCCAGTACTTC. The whole variable domain, remainder taken from reference TRBV14 and TRBJ2-5, is EAGVTQFPSHSVIEKGQTVTLRCDPISGHDNLYWYRRVMGKEIKFLLHFVKESKQDESGMPNNRFLAERTGGTYSTLKVQPAELEDSGVYFCASSQGAGYETQYFGPGTRLLVL.

This clone was recorded a few times. CDR3 nucleotide sequence: TGCAGCGTTACCCACTCGGGCAATGAGCAGTTCTTC. Protein product: CSVTHSGNEQFF. The chain has TRBV29-1 and TRBJ2-1; D call uncertain. V lost 5 bases and J lost 6, with 11 bases in between. Germline assignment: CDR1 SQVTM and CDR2 ANQGSEA. This CDR3 comprises 12 residues.

This clone has just a few counts. The rearrangement links TRBV15 to TRBJ2-7; D gene uncertain. CDR3 size: 14 residues. The V end was cut by 0 bases, the J end by 5 bases, with 11 bases between. CDR1 and CDR2 from the germline V gene are LNHNV and YYDKDF (reference sequence). This CDR3 is CATSRDLGSHEQYF. Written as DNA, the CDR3 is TGTGCCACCAGCAGAGATTTGGGAAGTCACGAGCAGTACTTC.